The 29 T cell receptor beta chains reported below all come from one sample, sequenced in a study of low-dose radiotherapy and immunotherapy resistance in tumors. This sample's time point: after trial treatment. Noted treatment: LDRT plus nivolumab, ipilimumab, low-dose cyclophosphamide and aspirin (RACIN trial). Primers used for first-strand cDNA, a TRAV- and TRBV-specific set, covered both alpha and beta chains. Over 20 PCR cycles, TCRs were amplified from a constant-region primer and V-primer adapter. Each CDR3 protein is one row after TCRdb ran MiXCR on the reads. Of approximately 84,000 distinct CDR3 sequences detected, less than 20% appear once; the ten largest clones hold approximately 1.5%. The sample here was PBMCs, taken after low-dose radiotherapy plus immunotherapy. The origin of the receptors is a male donor with prostate cancer.

This clonotype was observed many times. The chain has TRBV7-2 and TRBJ1-6; 9 bases agree with TRBD1. The germline V gene has CDR1 SGHTA and CDR2 FQGNSA. The CDR3 spans 16 residues. The V segment lost 3 bases and the J segment 8 bases; nucleotides outside the gene matches: 8. The CDR3 spells CASSLAGQGIDSPLHF. The CDR3 DNA is TGTGCCAGCAGCTTGGCTGGACAGGGGATTGATTCACCCCTCCACTTT.

In this sample, this clonotype turned up many times. The chain employs TRBV7-2 and TRBJ1-3; a weak D match, TRBD1 (5 bases). The germline V gene encodes CDR1 SGHTA and CDR2 FQGNSA. The V and J ends lost 5 bases and 2 bases respectively, with 13 bases between them. The CDR3 totals 15 residues. CDR3 in amino acids: CASSRDFPAGNTIYF. DNA for the CDR3: TGTGCCAGCAGCCGGGACTTTCCGGCTGGAAACACCATATATTTT. The complete variable domain, with remaining parts taken from reference TRBV7-2 and TRBJ1-3, reads GAGVSQSPSNKVTEKGKDVELRCDPISGHTALYWYRQSLGQGLEFLIYFQGNSAPDKSGLPSDRFSAERTGGSVSTLTIQRTQQEDSAVYLCASSRDFPAGNTIYFGEGSWLTVV.

Written as DNA, the CDR3 is TGTGCCAGTGTACGGACAGGGAGCTATGGCTACACCTTC. Translating gives CASVRTGSYGYTF. The chain is built from TRBV19 and TRBJ1-2; 8 nucleotides align to TRBD1. This CDR3 is built from 13 residues. CDR1 and CDR2 (germline): LNHDA, SQIVND (reference sequence). V lost 8 bases and J lost 4; bases outside the gene matches: 6.

This clonotype was recorded many times. The chain combines TRBV7-2 with TRBJ2-3, with 9 bases aligning to TRBD2. The germline V gene has CDR1 SGHTA and CDR2 FQGNSA. This CDR3 has 18 amino acids. V gave up 1 base and J gave up 4 bases; unmatched junction bases: 12. CDR3 in amino acids: CASSLGGRASGAADTQYF. The CDR3 nucleotides are TGTGCCAGCAGCTTAGGCGGTCGGGCTAGCGGGGCGGCAGATACGCAGTATTTT.

This clonotype was recorded many times. The chain carries TRBV6-2 or TRBV6-3 and TRBJ1-4; 8 bases map to TRBD1. CDR1 is MNHEY and CDR2 is SVGEGT in the germline V gene. The trim removed 4 bases at V and 5 bases at J, leaving 12 bases unmatched. The CDR3 has 17 residues. The CDR3 coding sequence is TGTGCCAGCAGTTCCCCCGGACGGACAGGGTTGAATGAAAAACTGTTTTTT. Residues: CASSSPGRTGLNEKLFF.

This clonotype was observed a single time. This sequence may be a read error, since a much larger clone differs from it by one base. The chain employs TRBV5-8 and TRBJ1-1, with D uncertain. Germline V gene lookup returns CDR1 SGHTS and CDR2 YDEGEE. The CDR3 extends over 13 amino acids. V shed 4 bases and J shed 2 bases, with 9 bases lying between them. The CDR3 DNA is TGTGCCAGCAGCCGGGAAGTTAACACTGAAGCTTTCTTT. Protein product: CASSREVNTEAFF.

This clonotype was detected many times. The chain employs TRBV9 and TRBJ2-1; 7 bases map to TRBD2. J was trimmed by 5 bases and V by 0 bases; bases with no gene match: 11. CDR1 SGDLS and CDR2 YYNGEE come from the germline V gene. The CDR3 runs 17 residues. The CDR3 region is CASSVVGGSNFDNEQFF. Here the CDR3 DNA reads TGTGCCAGCAGCGTAGTAGGCGGGAGTAATTTCGACAATGAGCAGTTCTTC.

For this clonotype: A read error may account for a junction end that differs from germline. The chain combines TRBV6-8 with TRBJ2-1; D gene ambiguous. The CDR3 totals 12 residues. Germline V gives CDR1 MNHGY, CDR2 SAAAGT. CDR3 residues: CATRDGGIEQSF. As DNA, the CDR3 is TGTGCCACTCGTGACGGTGGAATTGAGCAGTCCTTC.

This clonotype was detected ten times or more. The chain couples TRBV12-5 to TRBJ1-1; TRBD1 might be the D (5 bases). V lost 5 bases to trimming and J lost 10 bases, with 11 bases between them. CDR1 LGHNT and CDR2 FRNRAP come from the germline V gene. The CDR3 totals 11 residues. CDR3 protein: CASGPGRGAFF. The DNA for the CDR3 is TGTGCTAGTGGTCCAGGGCGTGGAGCTTTCTTT.

This clonotype was found many times. The gene calls are TRBV2 and TRBJ1-1; D gene ambiguous. The CDR3 contains 16 residues. The V end lost 7 bases, the J end lost 4 bases, and 22 bases lay between the germline ends. Germline V lookup: CDR1 SNHLY, CDR2 FYNNEI. Here the CDR3 reads CASKVSAGREGTEAFF. Written as DNA, the CDR3 is TGTGCCAGCAAAGTCTCGGCTGGAAGGGAGGGCACTGAAGCTTTCTTT.

This clonotype showed up many times. This chain links TRBV20-1 with TRBJ1-4; D not certain. The V and J ends lost 3 bases and 0 bases respectively, with 2 bases between them. This CDR3 contains 12 residues. In germline, CDR1 is DFQATT, CDR2 SNEGSKA (reference sequence). DNA for the CDR3: TGCAGTGCTAGGACAACTAATGAAAAACTGTTTTTT. It translates to CSARTTNEKLFF.

This clonotype has more than one count but fewer than ten. This chain connects TRBV12-3 or TRBV12-4 to TRBJ1-4, with D possibly matching TRBD1 (6 bases). The CDR3 runs 14 residues. The V end lost 8 bases, the J end lost 7 bases, and 17 bases lay between the germline ends. The CDR3 reads CASGIRGGSEKLFF. The CDR3 region has the DNA TGTGCCAGCGGGATTAGAGGGGGGAGTGAAAAACTGTTTTTT.

This clonotype appeared many times. The rearrangement uses TRBV29-1 and TRBJ2-4, with D unresolved. The CDR3 spans 14 residues. From germline, CDR1 is SQVTM and CDR2 ANQGSEA. Between the trimmed V and J ends, which lost 0 bases and 4 bases, there was a span of 10 bases. CDR3 DNA sequence: TGCAGCGTTGAAGAGGAAGGTTTGAAAAACATTCAGTACTTC. Its translation: CSVEEEGLKNIQYF.

With regard to this clonotype: This likely came from a read error, as a far larger clone is one base away. V and J are TRBV4-2 and TRBJ2-7; D remains unclear. This CDR3 comprises 11 residues. The V end was cut by 8 bases, the J end by 7 bases, with 12 bases between. CDR1 LGHNA and CDR2 YNFKEQ come from the germline V gene. CDR3 sequence: CASGTYNEQYF. The CDR3 nucleotides are TGTGCCAGCGGAACATACAATGAGCAGTACTTC.

This clonotype was recorded many times. The rearrangement uses TRBV28 and TRBJ2-7; D possibly corresponds to TRBD2 (6 bases). V shed 3 bases and J shed 6 bases, with 15 bases lying between them. The CDR3 spans 14 residues. Germline CDR1 MDHEN, CDR2 SYDVKM. In DNA form, the CDR3 reads TGTGCCAGCAGTTTGGGCGGGACCAGAGGCGAGCAGTACTTC. It encodes CASSLGGTRGEQYF.

This clonotype occurred many times. The CDR3 bases are TGTGCCAGCAGTCCGGTAGCCGATTCACCCCTCCACTTT. Encoded protein: CASSPVADSPLHF. The chain carries TRBV6-5 and TRBJ1-6; D is ambiguous. Looked up from germline, CDR1 is MNHEY and CDR2 is SVGAGI. Trimming removed 5 bases at V and 8 bases at J, with 10 bases between. The CDR3 length is 13 residues.

This chain's CDR3 is CASSVFERPTGELFF. In nucleotides, the CDR3 is TGTGCCAGCAGCGTATTCGAGCGGCCCACCGGGGAGCTGTTTTTT. The gene calls are TRBV9 and TRBJ2-2; D is possibly TRBD2 (5 bases). CDR1 and CDR2 from the germline V gene are SGDLS and YYNGEE. CDR3 length: 15 amino acids. Trimming removed 1 base from V and 4 bases from J, with 11 bases in between.

This clonotype was counted a few times. The chain links TRBV5-5 to TRBJ2-3, with TRBD2 matching over 15 bases. Germline loops: CDR1 SGHKS, CDR2 YYEKEE (reference sequence). CDR3 length: 17 amino acids. The trim removed 3 bases at V and 2 bases at J, leaving 4 bases unmatched. The CDR3 DNA sequence: TGTGCCAGCAGCTCCGGACTAGCGGGAGGGTCCACAGATACGCAGTATTTT. Translation gives CASSSGLAGGSTDTQYF.

This clonotype appeared many times. V gene TRBV6-5 combines with J gene TRBJ1-2, with TRBD1 as a possible D gene (6 bases). CDR1 is MNHEY, CDR2 SVGAGI, per germline. The V end lost 6 bases, the J end lost 5 bases, and 13 bases lay between the germline ends. The length of the CDR3 is 13 residues. CDR3 protein: CASSLGQSYGYTF. CDR3 DNA sequence: TGTGCCAGCAGCCTTGGACAGTCTTATGGCTACACCTTC.

Ten or more counts support this clonotype. The chain uses TRBV24-1 and TRBJ2-3, with TRBD1 matching 7 bases. J gave up 8 bases and V 9 bases, and 10 bases lay outside the gene matches. The CDR3 runs to 13 residues. Germline V CDR1 and CDR2: KGHDR, SFDVKD. CDR3 sequence: CATRRTGDGTQYF. CDR3 in DNA: TGTGCCACCCGACGCACAGGGGACGGTACGCAGTATTTT.

This clonotype appeared many times. In nucleotides, the CDR3 is TGTGCCATCAGTGAGTCTGCGCGGGAGAGCGAGCAGTTCTTC. Residues: CAISESARESEQFF. The rearrangement links TRBV10-3 to TRBJ2-1; 7 positions match TRBD2. The germline V gene has CDR1 ENHRY and CDR2 SYGVKD. The V segment lost 0 bases and the J segment 10 bases; nucleotides outside the gene matches: 6. The CDR3 covers 14 residues.

This clonotype was seen at least ten times. The chain couples TRBV4-1 to TRBJ2-5; D may be TRBD1 or TRBD2 (7 bases each). The CDR3 runs 15 residues. CDR1 MGHRA and CDR2 YSYEKL come from the germline V gene. Trimming removed 2 bases from V and 1 base from J, with 11 bases in between. CDR3 DNA: TGCGCCAGCAGCCAACAGGGGGGGACCCAAGAGACCCAGTACTTC. Residues: CASSQQGGTQETQYF.

This clonotype was picked up many times. The gene calls are TRBV24-1 and TRBJ2-2; D gene ambiguous. CDR1 is KGHDR, CDR2 SFDVKD, per germline. The CDR3 extends over 15 amino acids. Trimming took 6 bases from V and 0 from J, leaving 10 bases between them. CDR3 DNA: TGTGCCACCAGTCAGGACGGAACGAACACCGGGGAGCTGTTTTTT. It yields the protein CATSQDGTNTGELFF.

In its sample, this clonotype was seen many times. One end of the junction is discordant with germline, which a read error may explain. This chain connects TRBV30 to TRBJ2-3, with 7 bases matching TRBD2. This CDR3 spans 13 amino acids. CDR1 GTSNPN and CDR2 SVGIG come from the germline V gene (reference sequence). CDR3 residues: CAWSPASGFTLVF. The CDR3 DNA follows: TGTGCCTGGAGTCCGGCTAGCGGCTTCACCCTAGTTTTT.

This clonotype occurred many times. The chain couples TRBV28 to TRBJ2-7; 11 bases match TRBD2. This CDR3 region has 16 residues. The J segment lost 2 bases and the V segment lost 4 bases, leaving 7 bases of the junction unmatched. Germline V CDR1 and CDR2: MDHEN, SYDVKM. The CDR3 nucleotides are TGTGCCAGCAGTTCCTCGGGACTAGCGGACCCCTACGAGCAGTACTTC. Residues: CASSSSGLADPYEQYF.

This clonotype was picked up many times. The rearrangement uses TRBV5-4 and TRBJ2-3; D assignment may be TRBD1 or TRBD2 (6 bases each). CDR3 size: 17 residues. The ends were cut back, 4 bases at V and 0 bases at J, with 18 bases in the middle. CDR1 and CDR2 from the germline V gene are SGHNT and YYREEE (reference sequence). The CDR3 protein is CASSVAGQPPSTDTQYF. DNA of the CDR3: TGTGCCAGCAGCGTGGCGGGACAACCCCCTAGCACAGATACGCAGTATTTT.

This clonotype was counted ten times or more. The chain carries TRBV4-1 and TRBJ2-1; a weak D match, TRBD2 (5 bases). V dropped 0 bases and J dropped 1 base, with 7 bases sitting between them. Germline V gene sequence: CDR1 MGHRA, CDR2 YSYEKL. CDR3 length: 15 residues. The CDR3 DNA follows: TGCGCCAGCAGCCAAGACACGGGGTCCTACAATGAGCAGTTCTTC. It encodes CASSQDTGSYNEQFF.

On this clonotype itself: One base separates it from a far larger clone, so it is likely a read error. The CDR3 loop reads CASIGTGAGEQYF. The CDR3 DNA sequence: TGCGCCAGCATCGGGACAGGGGCGGGTGAGCAGTACTTC. This sequence joins TRBV5-1 and TRBJ2-7, with TRBD1 identical over 10 bases. The CDR3 has 13 residues. V was pared by 6 bases and J by 7 bases, with 7 bases of the junction left unmatched. In germline, CDR1 is SGHRS, CDR2 YFSETQ.

The genes are TRBV9 and TRBJ1-2; tentatively, D is TRBD1 (5 bases). V was shortened by 0 bases and J by 4 bases, with 19 bases between the two germline ends. CDR3 length: 17 residues. CDR1 is SGDLS, CDR2 YYNGEE, per germline. The CDR3 region is CASSVASYLGTTYGYTF. The CDR3 coding sequence is TGTGCCAGCAGCGTAGCTTCCTACCTCGGGACCACCTATGGCTACACCTTC.